The entry that follows covers one TCR beta chain sequence. Sequencing was performed with immunoSEQ multiplex PCR; in TCRdb, only in-frame clones are kept and a portion is missing. The sample carries over 100,000 clones, 80% to 95% recorded once. This entry comes from a study of control samples from healthy donors and cancer patients. The sequenced sample was blood. The sequence came from a woman aged 50 to 60 in good health.

DNA for the CDR3: TGTGCCAGTAGTGCCTCTGGAAACACCATATATTTT. Protein product: CASSASGNTIYF. The chain joins TRBV19 to TRBJ1-3; D not certain. The CDR3 totals 12 residues. From germline, CDR1 is LNHDA and CDR2 SQIVND (reference sequence). V dropped 5 bases and J dropped 0 bases, with 2 bases sitting between them. Together with reference TRBV19 and TRBJ1-3, the CDR3 gives the full variable domain: DGGITQSPKYLFRKEGQNVTLSCEQNLNHDAMYWYRQDPGQGLRLIYYSQIVNDFQKGDIAEGYSVSREKKESFPLTVTSAQKNPTAFYLCASSASGNTIYFGEGSWLTVV.